This T cell receptor beta chain was recorded in a study of blood T cell repertoires in COVID-19. Study-wide background: The United States, Italy and Spain were the sources of the acute and convalescent COVID-19 samples.

Clones were sequenced by immunoSEQ multiplex PCR, and TCRdb holds only the in-frame ones, with some missing. Of roughly 150,000 clones in the sample, over 75% were seen once. Sequencing used peripheral blood. The receptor's source is a human donor in a cohort sampled during active COVID-19.

CDR3 DNA sequence: TGTGCCAGCAGTTACTCCCCAGCGATTAGCGGGAGATCTAGCTCCTACGAGCAGTACGTC. This encodes CASSYSPAISGRSSSYEQYV. The rearrangement uses TRBV6-2 or TRBV6-3 and TRBJ2-7; 9 bases are a match to TRBD2. In germline, CDR1 is MNHEY, CDR2 SVGEGT. The CDR3 sequence is 20 residues long. Trimming at V came to 0 bases and at J to 0 bases, leaving 15 bases not matched to a gene.